Sequencing of this T cell receptor beta chain was carried out in a study of immune characteristics of hereditary and idiopathic chronic pancreatitis. For the study in its entirety: The study examined local immune cells and TCRbeta repertoires in the pancreas in hereditary and idiopathic chronic pancreatitis, using control pancreases from organ donors for comparison. In total, about 5 control pancreases, roughly seven hereditary chronic pancreatitis pancreases and roughly six idiopathic chronic pancreatitis pancreases underwent TCRbeta sequencing. The gDNA-based approach was selected because minimal in vitro experimental manipulation of pancreas-infiltrating T cells was involved.

V and J lose 4 bases and 2 bases, and a span of 12 bases separates them. Per the germline V gene (reference sequence), SEHNR is the CDR1 and FQNEAQ is the CDR2. The CDR3 has 14 amino acids, counting the end cysteine and phenylalanine. The DNA shown is the 42-base CDR3, in frame from base 1. Libraries were constructed by the immunoSEQ multiplex PCR assay. The TCRbeta CDR3 region and neighboring sequences were amplified from pancreatic genomic DNA and then sequenced. Processing in the source paper ran as follows. Repertoire diversity was assessed as a mean normalized Shannon-Wiener index, together with productive clonality and counts of productive rearrangements. The nonparametric Mann-Whitney U test was used to compare repertoire metrics between controls and chronic pancreatitis. Shared clonotypes were defined as CDR3beta sequences with identical amino acid composition and length across subjects. Held by TCRdb, this immuneACCESS table contains in-frame sequences only and omits some clones. Under half of the omission traces to an unresolved V gene where checked; the cause of the rest is unknown. V and J calls plus clone size are reproduced from that table; the DNA served to infer D and trimming. The sample profile shows around 10,000 clones; around 79% of them were found once. The ten largest clones represent about 14% of the sample.

This clone was counted between two and nine times. Its antigen target is currently unknown. No much larger clone is present one base from it, and per-base qualities are unavailable. Patients undergoing total pancreatectomy with islet autotransplantation (TPIAT) were the source of the chronic pancreatitis pancreas tissue. None of the chronic pancreatitis patients included in the study had a known history of diabetes. For TCRbeta sequencing, genomic DNA was pulled straight from bulk pancreas tissue, skipping any T cell sorting. Idiopathic chronic pancreatitis patients had no particular identified cause of disease. Pancreas tissues were collected consecutively from patients and organ donors at two US centers. Broader findings and caveats from the paper: Patient tissue was available only at the time of TPIAT, so disease duration differences may have influenced immune findings. Hereditary and idiopathic chronic pancreatitis differed in Vbeta-Jbeta gene family usage, including TRBV10, TRBV19, TRBV23 and TRBV5. Compared with controls, both chronic pancreatitis groups had significantly higher TCRbeta repertoire diversity and lower clonality. The study did not include chronic pancreatitis caused by alcohol use. Among about a dozen chronic pancreatitis patients, the number of productive TCR rearrangements showed a positive correlation with disease severity scores.

This TCR was recovered from a human donor with chronic pancreatitis. The chain uses TRBV7-9 and TRBJ2-7; the D gene is possibly TRBD2, with 5 bases matching. Sequencing was done on a sample of pancreas tissue with idiopathic chronic pancreatitis. The cell subset or site label here, explained by the study, means: chronic pancreatitis without an identified cause. The sequenced DNA is TGTGCCAGCAGCTCCAGCGGAATAACCTACGAGCAGTACTTC. It specifies CASSSSGITYEQYF. Joined to the reference TRBV7-9 and TRBJ2-7 proteins, this CDR3 gives the full variable domain: DTGVSQNPRHKITKRGQNVTFRCDPISEHNRLYWYRQTLGQGPEFLTYFQNEAQLEKSRLLSDRFSAERPKGSFSTLEIQRTEQGDSAMYLCASSSSGITYEQYFGPGTRLTVT.